This entry describes one TCR beta chain. TCRdb keeps only in-frame clones here, not all; method: immunoSEQ multiplex PCR. The table lists 150,000 to 200,000 clones, approximately 92% of them singletons. The data stem from a study of blood T cell repertoires in COVID-19. In the study overall: Researchers got acute and convalescent COVID-19 samples from the United States, Italy and Spain.

V was clipped by 4 bases and J by 4 bases; unmatched bases: 7. The CDR3 has 18 amino acids. The germline V gene encodes CDR1 LNHDA and CDR2 SQIVND (reference sequence). The rearrangement links TRBV19 to TRBJ2-2; 15 bases align to TRBD2. The receptor was derived from a woman in her forties or fifties with acute or convalescent COVID-19. Sequencing was performed on peripheral blood. The CDR3 protein is CASSTRTSGRASTGELFF. CDR3 bases: TGTGCCAGTAGTACCAGGACTAGCGGGAGGGCCAGCACCGGGGAGCTGTTTTTT.